This record covers a single T cell receptor beta chain. This clonotype showed up many times. Its antigen is currently not known. It has no much larger one-base neighbor in the sample; base qualities were not kept. Spanning cysteine to phenylalanine, the CDR3 consists of 13 amino acids. Only CDR3 DNA is held: 39 bases, read in frame from base 1. Compared with germline, V lacks 7 bases and J lacks 5 bases; bases without a gene match: 10. The germline V gene specifies SQVTM as CDR1 and ANQGSEA as CDR2. Library prep was done by 5' RACE. TCRdb lists the instrument as Illumina HiSeq 2000. A universal primer binding site was introduced by template switching, and a unique molecular identifier was present in the final cDNA, enabling accurate counting of TCR cDNA molecules. First-strand cDNA for TCR alpha and beta chains was synthesized from specific primers in the conserved constant-segment region. To control for contamination, each cDNA library was double barcoded with a SMART-Mk sample barcode plus Illumina barcodes. TruSeq adapter sequences and Illumina sample barcodes were added in two successive PCR steps. TCR alpha and beta cDNA libraries were sequenced on the Illumina HiSeq platform with custom primers. In the original analysis: Raw reads were processed with MiGEC to extract unique molecular identifiers, and MiXCR was used to determine CDR3 positions. For each individual, recombination models were inferred using an EM algorithm with the repgenHMM and IGoR tools. Shared clonotypes were analyzed with the tcR package in R, and sharing was normalized by the product of cloneset sizes. To study raw recombination free of thymic and clonal selection effects, out-of-frame nonproductive sequences were analyzed. The public reads were reanalyzed by TCRdb: fastp trimming at Q25, MiXCR alignment, in-frame beta chains only. Records with the same CDR3 protein are collapsed into one entry carrying the most frequent genes and DNA. The V and J calls and clone size are TCRdb's, not the authors'. The sample table lists some 260,000 distinct CDR3 sequences, around 15% of them with a count of one. The ten largest clonotypes hold 7% to 9.5% of the sample.

This entry comes from a study of identical twins (dated by TCRdb to 2016 to 2018). Some background on the complete study: The study deep-sequenced TCR alpha and beta repertoires from monozygotic twins, unrelated adults of various ages and cord blood to test whether fetal clonotypes persist. To rule out contamination, the twin experiments were replicated at different times with different library preparation protocols. What the research found in general, with its limitations: Compared with coincidental sharing between unrelated individuals, an excess of low generation-probability sequences was observed among out-of-frame TCR alpha sequences shared between twins. Zero-insertion analyses could be partly confounded by invariant T cells such as MAIT and iNKT, although diverse VJ usage argued against such confounding for most clonotypes. A weaker excess of twin sharing was found in beta out-of-frame sequences because the signal-to-noise ratio was lowered by fewer shared sequences. Fewer insertions were carried by abundant cord blood beta clonotypes, a similar but weaker trend appeared in young adult naive repertoires, and no such trend appeared in memory repertoires. Conclusions relied on cross-sectional statistical analysis, since the same donors could not be followed over many years. Recombination models systematically underestimated out-of-frame TCR alpha sharing in monozygotic twins but agreed with sharing between unrelated individuals.

Every donor was a healthy Caucasian. Miltenyi CD45RO+ enrichment and human naive T-cell isolation kits were used to isolate memory (CD45RO+) and naive T cells from PBMC. The TCR comes from a woman aged 18-29 years in good health. The V and J genes are TRBV29-1 and TRBJ2-5; the central 7 bases match TRBD1. The sample comprised memory (CD45RO+) T cells sorted from blood. In light of the paper, this sample's cell subset or site label describes: CD45RO+ enriched T cells. The bases are TGCAGCGCCCGGACAGGTGGGGGCGAGACCCAGTACTTC. Its coded protein is CSARTGGGETQYF.